What follows is one TCR beta chain and its context. Its antigen remains unidentified. The sample comes from a study of T cell responses to AZD1222 COVID-19 vaccine. The CDR3 consists of 13 residues. Trimming removed 3 bases at V and 0 bases at J, with 6 bases between. The assay was immunoSEQ multiplex PCR, and TCRdb's table has in-frame clones only and misses some. Among roughly 110,000 clones listed, about nine tenths were seen once. Study conclusions and caveats: When two AZD1222 doses had been given, Spike-specific TCR breadth and depth rose. Baseline seropositivity characterized only a handful of AZD1222 recipients.

Material: peripheral blood, obtained 28 days after the second AZD1222 dose. This chain joins TRBV12-3 or TRBV12-4 and TRBJ2-7; D is undetermined. The sequence was collected from an adult who received the AZD1222 COVID-19 vaccine. The CDR3 DNA reads TGTGCCAGCAGTTTGGTCACCTCCTACGAGCAGTACTTC. It codes for CASSLVTSYEQYF.